The present T cell receptor beta chain was sequenced within a study of blood T cell repertoires in COVID-19. Overall study: The United States, Italy and Spain were the sources of the acute and convalescent COVID-19 samples. The cDNA or gDNA used as material had been derived from T cells, B-cell-depleted T cells, or PBMCs.

Trimming cost V 3 bases and J 6 bases; bases outside gene matches: 3. The germline gives CDR1 MRHNA, CDR2 SNTAGT. The CDR3 consists of 15 residues. Per the original methods: Scientists estimated how many nucleated cells there were by amplifying reference gene primers. Only in-frame clones appear in the TCRdb table, and some are missing; sequencing was by immunoSEQ multiplex PCR. That table furnishes V, J and clone size, whereas the DNA furnished D and trimming. The sample contains around 210,000 clones, approximately 86% of which appear only once. The clonotype comes from a man aged 18 to 30 with active or convalescent COVID-19. The sample taken for sequencing was peripheral blood. V usage is TRBV6-4 and J usage is TRBJ2-1; 12 bases are a match to TRBD2. This chain's CDR3 is CASSEKTSGSNEQFF. Written as DNA, the CDR3 is TGTGCCAGCAGTGAAAAGACTAGCGGGAGCAATGAGCAGTTCTTC.